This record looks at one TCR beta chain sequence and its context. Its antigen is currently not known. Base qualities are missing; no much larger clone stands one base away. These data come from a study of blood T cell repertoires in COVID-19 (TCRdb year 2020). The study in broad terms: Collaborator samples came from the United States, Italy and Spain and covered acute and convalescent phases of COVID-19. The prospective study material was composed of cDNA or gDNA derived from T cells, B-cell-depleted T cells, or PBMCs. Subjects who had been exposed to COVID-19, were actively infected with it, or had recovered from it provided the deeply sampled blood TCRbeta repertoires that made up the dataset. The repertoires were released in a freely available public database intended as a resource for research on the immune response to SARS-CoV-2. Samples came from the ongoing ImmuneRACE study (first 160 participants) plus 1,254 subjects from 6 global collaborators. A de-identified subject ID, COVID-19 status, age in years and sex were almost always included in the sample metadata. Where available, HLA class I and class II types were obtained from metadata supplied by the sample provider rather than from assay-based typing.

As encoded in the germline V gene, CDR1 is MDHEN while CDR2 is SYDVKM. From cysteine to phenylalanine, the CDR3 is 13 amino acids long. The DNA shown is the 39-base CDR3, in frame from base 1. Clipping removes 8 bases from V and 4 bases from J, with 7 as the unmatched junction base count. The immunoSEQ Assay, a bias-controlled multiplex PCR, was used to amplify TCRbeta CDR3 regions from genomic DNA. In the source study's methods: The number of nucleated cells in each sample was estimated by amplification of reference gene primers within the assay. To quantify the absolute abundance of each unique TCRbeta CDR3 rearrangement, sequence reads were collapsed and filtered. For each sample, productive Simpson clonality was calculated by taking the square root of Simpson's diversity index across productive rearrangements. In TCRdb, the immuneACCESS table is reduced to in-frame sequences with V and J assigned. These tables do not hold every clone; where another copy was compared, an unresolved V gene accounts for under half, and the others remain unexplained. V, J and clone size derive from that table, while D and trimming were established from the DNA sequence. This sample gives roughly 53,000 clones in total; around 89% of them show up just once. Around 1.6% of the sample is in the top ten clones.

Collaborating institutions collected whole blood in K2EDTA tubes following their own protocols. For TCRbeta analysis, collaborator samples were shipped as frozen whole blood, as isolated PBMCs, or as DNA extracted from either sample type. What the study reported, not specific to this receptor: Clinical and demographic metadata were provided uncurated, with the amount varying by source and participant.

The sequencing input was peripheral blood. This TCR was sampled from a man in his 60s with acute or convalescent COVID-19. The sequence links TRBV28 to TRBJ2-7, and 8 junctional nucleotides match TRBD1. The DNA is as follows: TGTGCCAGCCGTGGACAGGGAAGATACGAGCAGTACTTC. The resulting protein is CASRGQGRYEQYF.